Below, 25 T cell receptor beta chains from the same sample are listed, as sequenced in a study of T cells in Graves' hyperthyroidism and ophthalmopathy. Amplified TCR beta CDR3 regions came from RNA transcripts. HTBI primers were employed in a first-round RT-PCR of the TCR CDR3. TCRdb reanalysed the multiplex PCR reads using MiXCR and keeps one entry per CDR3 protein. The table records some 370,000 distinct CDR3 sequences, about a sixth of them present only once. Sample: blood. Every receptor here comes from a woman under 40 with Graves' hyperthyroidism that later progressed to Graves' ophthalmopathy.

Details on this clonotype: Being one base from a much bigger clone, this may be a read error. V is TRBV27 and J is TRBJ1-1; 7 nucleotides agree with TRBD1. The CDR3 extends over 12 amino acids. Germline lookup yields CDR1 MNHEY and CDR2 SMNVEV (reference sequence). DNA of the CDR3: TGTGCCGGCAGCTCAACAGGGGCTGAAGCTTTCTTT. It translates to CAGSSTGAEAFF.

This clonotype was picked up many times. This chain's CDR3 is CASSFLQGLETQYF. In nucleotides, the CDR3 is TGTGCCAGCAGTTTTTTACAGGGGCTGGAGACCCAGTACTTC. The rearrangement joins TRBV28 to TRBJ2-5; 7 bases line up with TRBD1. CDR1 and CDR2 (germline): MDHEN, SYDVKM. This CDR3 is 14 amino acids long. V was clipped by 3 bases and J by 5 bases; unmatched bases: 6. Full variable domain (missing parts from reference TRBV28 and TRBJ2-5): DVKVTQSSRYLVKRTGEKVFLECVQDMDHENMFWYRQDPGLGLRLIYFSYDVKMKEKGDIPEGYSVSREKKERFSLILESASTNQTSMYLCASSFLQGLETQYFGPGTRLLVL.

V gene TRBV7-9 combines with J gene TRBJ1-2; no reliable D call. The CDR3 runs to 14 residues. V gave up 1 base and J gave up 2 bases, with 8 bases separating them. Germline V CDR1 and CDR2: SEHNR, FQNEAQ (reference sequence). CDR3 bases: TGTGCCAGCAGCTTAGGTGATGGCAACTATGGCTACACCTTC. Encoded protein: CASSLGDGNYGYTF.

This clonotype was seen many times. V usage is TRBV28 and J usage is TRBJ2-2; no clear D gene. The CDR3 runs to 15 residues. CDR1 is MDHEN and CDR2 is SYDVKM in the germline V gene. Trimming removed 4 bases from V and 0 bases from J, with 9 bases in between. In DNA form, the CDR3 reads TGTGCCAGCAGTTCCCCCCCAACGAACACCGGGGAGCTGTTTTTT. It yields the protein CASSSPPTNTGELFF.

The sample holds a few counts of this clonotype. The chain carries TRBV5-1 and TRBJ2-6; D is uncertain. The germline V gene has CDR1 SGHRS and CDR2 YFSETQ. V dropped 7 bases and J dropped 0 bases, with 8 bases sitting between them. The CDR3 contains 14 residues. For the CDR3, the DNA is TGCGCCAGCGGCCGAGACTCTGGGGCCAACGTCCTGACTTTC. Translating it yields CASGRDSGANVLTF.

The chain couples TRBV28 to TRBJ2-7; 7 positions agree with TRBD1. This CDR3 contains 16 residues. CDR1 and CDR2 from the germline V gene are MDHEN and SYDVKM. Trimming cost V 3 bases and J 5 bases; bases outside gene matches: 13. The DNA of the CDR3 is TGTGCCAGCAGTTTCTATGTGACAGGGTCGAGGAACGAGCAGTACTTC. As protein: CASSFYVTGSRNEQYF. Variable domain in full (rest from reference TRBV28 and TRBJ2-7): DVKVTQSSRYLVKRTGEKVFLECVQDMDHENMFWYRQDPGLGLRLIYFSYDVKMKEKGDIPEGYSVSREKKERFSLILESASTNQTSMYLCASSFYVTGSRNEQYFGPGTRLTVT.

Worth noting for this clonotype: A much larger clone differs from this one at a single base, so this may be a read error. The rearrangement joins TRBV27 to TRBJ2-4; D uncertain. This CDR3 is 14 amino acids long. Per the germline V gene, CDR1 is MNHEY and CDR2 is SMNVEV (reference sequence). Trimming cost V 2 bases and J 12 bases, with 17 bases left between them. The CDR3 coding sequence is TGTGCCAGCAGTTTAACCTCAACCCCAGTTACTCAGTACTTC. This gives the protein CASSLTSTPVTQYF.

This clonotype was detected ten times or more. V is TRBV27 and J is TRBJ2-3, with 7 bases lining up with TRBD1. The V gene end was trimmed by 4 bases and the J gene end by 6 bases; junction bases not matched to a gene: 4. Germline assignment: CDR1 MNHEY and CDR2 SMNVEV (reference sequence). The CDR3 extends over 13 amino acids. The CDR3 sequence: CASSSGQSDTQYF. CDR3 DNA: TGTGCCAGCAGTTCGGGACAGTCGGATACGCAGTATTTT.

This clonotype came up many times. V is TRBV27 and J is TRBJ1-5; possibly TRBD1 for D (5 bases). In germline, CDR1 is MNHEY, CDR2 SMNVEV (reference sequence). This CDR3 has 16 amino acids. The V gene lost 4 bases and the J gene lost 1 base, with 14 bases spanning the gap. Here the CDR3 DNA reads TGTGCCAGCAGTTCGACTGGACATCGGAGCAATCAGCCCCAGCATTTT. It encodes CASSSTGHRSNQPQHF.

This clonotype was detected many times. The gene calls are TRBV9 and TRBJ1-3; 8 bases fit TRBD1. The CDR3 sequence is 14 residues long. Germline CDR1 is SGDLS and CDR2 is YYNGEE. Trimming took 4 bases from V and 6 from J; bases not matched to a gene: 6. CDR3 amino acids: CASSSGGAKNTIYF. The CDR3 DNA is TGTGCCAGCAGCTCAGGGGGCGCGAAAAACACCATATATTTT.

In its sample, this clonotype was seen many times. In DNA, the CDR3 is TGTGCCTGGAGTGGACACCTCAATCAGCCCCAGCATTTT. Protein sequence: CAWSGHLNQPQHF. The gene calls are TRBV30 and TRBJ1-5, with D unclear. Germline V gene sequence: CDR1 GTSNPN, CDR2 SVGIG (reference sequence). The CDR3 length is 13 residues. Trimming removed 1 base from V and 3 bases from J, with 7 bases in between. The whole variable domain, remainder taken from reference TRBV30 and TRBJ1-5, is SQTIHQWPATLVQPVGSPLSLECTVEGTSNPNLYWYRQAAGRGLQLLFYSVGIGQISSEVPQNLSASRPQDRQFILSSKKLLLSDSGFYLCAWSGHLNQPQHFGDGTRLSIL.

The sample holds many counts of this clonotype. The chain uses TRBV20-1 and TRBJ1-2, with unresolved D. This CDR3 is built from 13 residues. Germline lookup yields CDR1 DFQATT and CDR2 SNEGSKA (reference sequence). Trimming left V 4 bases short and J 1 base short, with 10 bases between. The CDR3 loop reads CSANSNLNYGYTF. The CDR3 region has the DNA TGCAGTGCTAACAGTAACCTTAACTATGGCTACACCTTC.

The table lists this clonotype with a few counts. The chain is built from TRBV4-2 and TRBJ1-4; 9 bases agree with TRBD1. The V and J ends lost 1 base and 5 bases, in that order; junction bases with no gene match: 5. The CDR3 spans 16 residues. Germline values: CDR1 LGHNA, CDR2 YNFKEQ. The CDR3 DNA is TGTGCCAGCAGCCAAGGGCCCGGGACAGGGAATGAAAAACTGTTTTTT. It is translated as CASSQGPGTGNEKLFF.

The sample holds many counts of this clonotype. The chain carries TRBV20-1 and TRBJ1-1; D gene uncertain. The CDR3 is 12 amino acids. Germline lookup yields CDR1 DFQATT and CDR2 SNEGSKA (reference sequence). V lost 6 bases to trimming and J lost 3 bases, with 11 bases between them. CDR3 bases: TGCAGTGCGCGTAAGCCCGACACTGAAGCTTTCTTT. Translating gives CSARKPDTEAFF.

This clonotype was counted only a few times. The chain uses TRBV5-5 and TRBJ1-5; D remains ambiguous. CDR1 SGHKS and CDR2 YYEKEE come from the germline V gene (reference sequence). V was shortened by 2 bases and J by 2 bases, with 14 bases between the two germline ends. This CDR3 is built from 16 residues. CDR3 loop: CASSFNAGWGNQPQHF. The CDR3 DNA follows: TGTGCCAGCAGCTTTAATGCGGGGTGGGGCAATCAGCCCCAGCATTTT.

This clonotype has a count of ten or more. The rearrangement joins TRBV15 to TRBJ2-1; D is possibly TRBD2 (5 bases). V lost 5 bases and J lost 10, with 21 bases in between. The CDR3 contains 15 residues. Germline CDR1 and CDR2: LNHNV and YYDKDF (reference sequence). CDR3 sequence reads: CATSSYPDGGPEQFF. CDR3 in DNA: TGTGCCACCAGCTCATATCCCGATGGAGGCCCGGAGCAGTTCTTC.

At least ten counts were recorded for this clonotype. V is TRBV6-1 and J is TRBJ1-1; D gene ambiguous. Trimming left V 5 bases short and J 0 bases short, with 4 bases between. The germline CDR1 and CDR2 sequences are MNHNS and SASEGT. CDR3 length: 12 residues. The CDR3 loop reads CASSQMNTEAFF. CDR3 nucleotide sequence: TGTGCCAGCAGTCAGATGAACACTGAAGCTTTCTTT.

This clonotype was seen only a few times. V gene TRBV5-1 combines with J gene TRBJ2-1; D tentatively fits TRBD1 or TRBD2 (5 bases each). Germline V gene sequence: CDR1 SGHRS, CDR2 YFSETQ. V lost 0 bases to trimming and J lost 7 bases, with 11 bases between them. The CDR3 contains 14 residues. The CDR3 region is CASSLVGDRNEQFF. CDR3 DNA sequence: TGCGCCAGCAGCTTGGTGGGGGATAGAAATGAGCAGTTCTTC.

This clonotype was observed at least ten times. The gene calls are TRBV11-2 and TRBJ2-7, with D possibly matching TRBD1 (6 bases). V gave up 0 bases and J gave up 3 bases, with 15 bases separating them. The CDR3 runs 16 residues. Per germline, CDR1 SGHAT and CDR2 FQNNGV. The CDR3 DNA reads TGTGCCAGCAGCTTAGACCAGGGGACACCTTACTACGAGCAGTACTTC. It codes for CASSLDQGTPYYEQYF. Variable domain in full (rest from reference TRBV11-2 and TRBJ2-7): EAGVAQSPRYKIIEKRQSVAFWCNPISGHATLYWYQQILGQGPKLLIQFQNNGVVDDSQLPKDRFSAERLKGVDSTLKIQPAKLEDSAVYLCASSLDQGTPYYEQYFGPGTRLTVT.

This clonotype was counted between two and nine times. V usage is TRBV28 and J usage is TRBJ1-5; D is undetermined. The CDR3 is made up of 14 amino acids. CDR1 MDHEN and CDR2 SYDVKM come from the germline V gene. Deletions cut 5 bases from V and 6 bases from J, with 14 bases between. CDR3 bases: TGTGCCAGCAGTCCCTATCGGGGTAGTCAGCCCCAGCATTTT. This encodes CASSPYRGSQPQHF.

The rearrangement joins TRBV19 to TRBJ1-1, with D hard to call. The CDR3 loop spans 16 amino acids. Germline V CDR1 and CDR2: LNHDA, SQIVND (reference sequence). V was trimmed by 3 bases and J by 1 base, leaving 15 bases between them. The CDR3 sequence is CASSIVGGQANTEAFF. In nucleotides, the CDR3 is TGTGCCAGTAGTATCGTCGGTGGGCAGGCGAACACTGAAGCTTTCTTT.

At least ten counts were recorded for this clonotype. This chain uses TRBV28 with TRBJ2-7, with D maybe TRBD2 (5 bases). V was pared by 1 base and J by 4 bases, with 17 bases between. Germline loops: CDR1 MDHEN, CDR2 SYDVKM. The CDR3 loop spans 16 amino acids. CDR3 nucleotides: TGTGCCAGCAGTTTATACGCGGGCGCAAGTTCGTACGAGCAGTACTTC. Translated: CASSLYAGASSYEQYF.

This clonotype occurred a few times. V and J are TRBV11-2 and TRBJ2-2, with 8 bases matching TRBD1. The trim removed 1 base at V and 6 bases at J, leaving 7 bases unmatched. This CDR3 comprises 16 residues. Germline V lookup: CDR1 SGHAT, CDR2 FQNNGV. The CDR3 sequence is CASSLGGRGLSGELFF. In nucleotides, the CDR3 is TGTGCCAGCAGCTTAGGCGGCAGGGGGCTATCCGGGGAGCTGTTTTTT.

The V and J genes are TRBV6-1 and TRBJ1-2, with 9 bases that match TRBD1. The CDR3 is 14 residues long. Germline trimming cut 8 bases from V and 6 bases from J; bases unmatched to any gene: 10. CDR1 is MNHNS and CDR2 is SASEGT in the germline V gene. CDR3 in amino acids: CASGLLRDRDGYTF. Here the CDR3 DNA reads TGTGCCAGCGGGTTATTGCGGGACAGGGATGGCTACACCTTC.

This clonotype was recorded many times. The chain has TRBV5-1 and TRBJ1-2; maybe TRBD1 (5 bases). V was clipped by 2 bases and J by 3 bases, with 8 bases between them. The germline gives CDR1 SGHRS, CDR2 YFSETQ. The CDR3 sequence is 13 residues long. The CDR3 loop reads CASSFGTDYGYTF. CDR3 DNA: TGCGCCAGCAGCTTCGGGACGGACTATGGCTACACCTTC.